This is a list of T cell receptor beta chains from one sample in a study of blood T cell repertoires in COVID-19. Here immunoSEQ multiplex PCR was the method, and the copy in TCRdb shows in-frame clones only, minus some. The sample has under 250,000 clones; 84% are singletons. Sequencing was carried out using peripheral blood. The origin of the receptors is a woman aged 60-75 years who had recovered from COVID-19. The CDR3 runs from the conserved cysteine through the conserved F or W. A D gene is named only where the DNA matches it firmly. Only part of the rows carry a size: once, few, many, or a class if the clone is expanded.

clone size,J gene,D gene,V gene,CDR3 DNA,CDR3 protein
NA,TRBJ1-4,NA,TRBV12-5,TGTGCTAGTGGTTTGGTAACCGCAGGTGCTAATGAAAAACTGTTTTTT,CASGLVTAGANEKLFF
NA,TRBJ1-3,TRBD1,TRBV6-5,TGTGCCAGCAGTTATACAGGGGCTGGAAACACCATATATTTT,CASSYTGAGNTIYF
NA,TRBJ1-2,NA,TRBV7-8,TGTGCCAGCAGCCCCGGGACTGTCAACTATGGCTACACCTTC,CASSPGTVNYGYTF
NA,TRBJ2-3,NA,TRBV4-2,TGTGCCAGCAGCCAAGAAAACAGGGACACAGATACGCAGTATTTT,CASSQENRDTDTQYF
once,TRBJ1-3,TRBD1,TRBV10-3,TGTGCCATCAGTGCCGGGACAGGGGGTCGCAACACCATATATTTT,CAISAGTGGRNTIYF
NA,TRBJ1-1,TRBD1,TRBV14,TGTGCCAGCAGCCACGGACAGGACACTGAAGCTTTCTTT,CASSHGQDTEAFF
NA,TRBJ2-5,TRBD1,TRBV3-1/TRBV3-2,TGTGCCAGCAGTTGGGGACAGGTCGCGACCCAGTACTTC,CASSWGQVATQYF
NA,TRBJ2-3,NA,TRBV2,TGTGCCAGCAGTGGGGCTGCGCCGGGCACAGATACGCAGTATTTT,CASSGAAPGTDTQYF
NA,TRBJ2-7,TRBD1,TRBV7-9,TGTGCCAGCAGTTTTAAACCGGGACAGGGGAAAGGGGAGCAGTACTTC,CASSFKPGQGKGEQYF
NA,TRBJ1-3,NA,TRBV18,TGTGCCAGCTCACCGGAGGAGGGAAACACCATATATTTT,CASSPEEGNTIYF
NA,TRBJ2-1,NA,TRBV2,TGTGCCGGTCAATCGAGCTCCTACAATGAGCAGTTCTTC,CAGQSSSYNEQFF
NA,TRBJ1-2,NA,TRBV5-4,TGTGCCAGCAGCTTTTCAGGTTGGAACTATGGCTACACCTTC,CASSFSGWNYGYTF
NA,TRBJ1-1,NA,TRBV5-1,TGCGCCAGCAGCTTGGGGACAGACACTGAAGCTTTCTTT,CASSLGTDTEAFF
NA,TRBJ1-2,NA,TRBV12-3/TRBV12-4,TGTGCCAGCAGTTTAGACCAGAACTATGGCTACACCTTC,CASSLDQNYGYTF
NA,TRBJ1-5,TRBD1,TRBV18,TGTGCCAGCAGACAGGGTAGCAATCAGCCCCAGCATTTT,CASRQGSNQPQHF
NA,TRBJ2-7,NA,TRBV11-3,TGTGCCAGCAGCAAGGGGGACGGTACGAGCTCCTACGAGCAGTACTTC,CASSKGDGTSSYEQYF
NA,TRBJ1-1,NA,TRBV5-6,TGTGCCAGCAGCTTGACAGGTCCCACTGAAGCTTTCTTT,CASSLTGPTEAFF
NA,TRBJ1-2,NA,TRBV6-5,TGTGCCAGCAGACAGGGCGACAACTATGGCTACACCTTC,CASRQGDNYGYTF
NA,TRBJ2-2,TRBD1,TRBV6-6,TGTGCCAGCAGTAAACGGCAGGGGGACACCGGGGAGCTGTTTTTT,CASSKRQGDTGELFF
NA,TRBJ2-3,NA,TRBV9,TGTGCCAGCAGCGCCCGGGACTGGGAGCACGGTACGCAGTATTTT,CASSARDWEHGTQYF
NA,TRBJ2-3,TRBD2,TRBV7-8,TGTGCCAGCAGCCCCCGAGAGCGGGGGGACGCAGATACGCAGTATTTT,CASSPRERGDADTQYF
once,TRBJ1-2,NA,TRBV5-1,TGCGCCAGCAGCTACAGGGAAGACTATGGCTACACCTTC,CASSYREDYGYTF
NA,TRBJ2-1,TRBD1,TRBV13,TGTGCCAGCAGCTCGCCCCGGGACAGTAGCTCCTACAATGAGCAGTTCTTC,CASSSPRDSSSYNEQFF
NA,TRBJ2-2,TRBD1,TRBV6-1,TGTGCCAGCAGTGTAAGACAGGGGGCGCGGACCGGGGAGCTGTTTTTT,CASSVRQGARTGELFF
NA,TRBJ2-5,TRBD2,TRBV9,TGTGCCAGCAGCCTAGGACTAGCGGGGGGGCAGAGAGAGACCCAGTACTTC,CASSLGLAGGQRETQYF
many,TRBJ1-2,NA,TRBV15,TGTGCCACCAGCAGTAGATCTACAGGGAATCGTGGCTACACCTTC,CATSSRSTGNRGYTF
NA,TRBJ2-3,NA,TRBV5-1,TGCGCCAGCGCGAGTGATTCGACGCAGTATTTT,CASASDSTQYF
NA,TRBJ1-1,TRBD1,TRBV5-6,TGTGCCAGCAGCTGGGGGACAGTCCTCCTCTACACTGAAGCTTTCTTT,CASSWGTVLLYTEAFF
NA,TRBJ1-5,NA,TRBV6-4,TGTGCCAGCAGAACCCAGGGCTGGCGAAATAGCAATCAGCCCCAGCATTTT,CASRTQGWRNSNQPQHF
NA,TRBJ2-5,NA,TRBV7-7,TGTGCTAGCAGCGCGGACTTTCAAGAGACCCAGTACTTC,CASSADFQETQYF
NA,TRBJ1-5,TRBD1,TRBV6-5,TGTGCCAGCACCCCGAGCAGGGGGGCTCAGCCCCAGCATTTT,CASTPSRGAQPQHF
few,TRBJ2-7,TRBD2,TRBV28,TGTGCCAGCAGTTTTTCTCGCGGGGGGTCCTCCTACGAGCAGTACTTC,CASSFSRGGSSYEQYF
NA,TRBJ2-5,NA,TRBV18,TGTGCCAGCTCACCGAGGAGTGGAGAGACCCAGTACTTC,CASSPRSGETQYF
few,TRBJ2-7,TRBD1,TRBV5-4,TGTGCCAGCAGCCGGAAGGACAGGGGGGACGAGCAGTACTTC,CASSRKDRGDEQYF
NA,TRBJ2-5,TRBD2,TRBV5-1,TGCGCCAGCAGCTGGGGCCTCGAGCGGGGGGGCCGGGAGACCCAGTACTTC,CASSWGLERGGRETQYF
NA,TRBJ2-1,TRBD2,TRBV19,TGTGCCAGTAGTACACTAGCGGGGGGGGACAATGAGCAGTTCTTC,CASSTLAGGDNEQFF
once,TRBJ1-6,NA,TRBV5-6,TGTGCCAGCAGCCGAGTCGGGGGGCAGGGTTCACCCCTCCACTTT,CASSRVGGQGSPLHF
NA,TRBJ2-5,TRBD2,TRBV7-8,TGTGCCAGCAGCTTAGGTTTTGGGGGGGGAGGGTACCAAGAGACCCAGTACTTC,CASSLGFGGGGYQETQYF
NA,TRBJ2-7,NA,TRBV11-1,TGTGCCAGCAGCTTCTCGTCCCCCGGTTGGTACGAGCAGTACTTC,CASSFSSPGWYEQYF
NA,TRBJ2-3,NA,TRBV6-5,TGTGCCAGCACTAGCACAGATACGCAGTATTTT,CASTSTDTQYF
NA,TRBJ1-6,TRBD1,TRBV30,TGTGCCTGGGGCAGACAGGGGGATTCACCCCTCCACTTT,CAWGRQGDSPLHF
NA,TRBJ2-2,TRBD1,TRBV5-1,TGCGCCAGCAGCTCCCCTTTGACAGGGGGCACCGGGGAGCTGTTTTTT,CASSSPLTGGTGELFF